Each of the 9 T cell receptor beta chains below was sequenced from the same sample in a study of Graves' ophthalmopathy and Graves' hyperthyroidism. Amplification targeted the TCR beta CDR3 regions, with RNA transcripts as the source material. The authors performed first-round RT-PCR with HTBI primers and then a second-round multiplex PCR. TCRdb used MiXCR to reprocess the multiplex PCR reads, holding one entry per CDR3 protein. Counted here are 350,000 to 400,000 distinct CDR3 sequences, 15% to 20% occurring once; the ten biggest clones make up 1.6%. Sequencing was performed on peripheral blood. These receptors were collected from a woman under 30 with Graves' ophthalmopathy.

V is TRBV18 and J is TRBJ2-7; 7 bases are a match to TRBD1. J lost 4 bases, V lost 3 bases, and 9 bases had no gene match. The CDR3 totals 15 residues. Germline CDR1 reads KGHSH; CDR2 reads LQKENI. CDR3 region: CASSPSDRITYEQYF. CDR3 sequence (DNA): TGTGCCAGCTCACCCTCGGACAGGATAACGTACGAGCAGTACTTC.

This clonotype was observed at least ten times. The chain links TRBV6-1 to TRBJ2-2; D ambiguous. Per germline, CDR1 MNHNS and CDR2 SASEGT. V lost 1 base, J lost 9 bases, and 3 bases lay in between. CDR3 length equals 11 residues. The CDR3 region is CASSEGRELFF. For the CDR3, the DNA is TGTGCCAGCAGTGAAGGCCGGGAGCTGTTTTTT.

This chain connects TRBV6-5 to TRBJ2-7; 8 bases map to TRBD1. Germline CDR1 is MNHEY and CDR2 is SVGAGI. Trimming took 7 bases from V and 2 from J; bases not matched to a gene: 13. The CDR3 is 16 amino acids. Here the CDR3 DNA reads TGTGCCAGCACCTTACCTCCGGGACAGGCGGCCTACGAGCAGTACTTC. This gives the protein CASTLPPGQAAYEQYF.

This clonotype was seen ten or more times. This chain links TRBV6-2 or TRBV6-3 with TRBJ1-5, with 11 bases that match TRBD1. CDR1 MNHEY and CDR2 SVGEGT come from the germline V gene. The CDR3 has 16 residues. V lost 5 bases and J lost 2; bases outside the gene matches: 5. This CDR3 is CASSQRTGGGNQPQHF. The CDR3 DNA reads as TGTGCCAGCAGTCAACGGACAGGGGGCGGCAATCAGCCCCAGCATTTT.

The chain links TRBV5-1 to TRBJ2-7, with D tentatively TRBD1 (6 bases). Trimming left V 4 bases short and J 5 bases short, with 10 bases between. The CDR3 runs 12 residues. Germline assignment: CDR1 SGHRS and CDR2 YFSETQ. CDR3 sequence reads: CASSVQGDEQYF. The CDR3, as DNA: TGCGCCAGCAGCGTACAGGGAGACGAGCAGTACTTC.

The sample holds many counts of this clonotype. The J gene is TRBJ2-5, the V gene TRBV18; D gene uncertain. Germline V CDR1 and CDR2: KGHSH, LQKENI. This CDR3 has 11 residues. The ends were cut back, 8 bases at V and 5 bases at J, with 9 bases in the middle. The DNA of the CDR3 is TGTGCCAGCAGCCCTGCGGAGACCCAGTACTTC. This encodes CASSPAETQYF.

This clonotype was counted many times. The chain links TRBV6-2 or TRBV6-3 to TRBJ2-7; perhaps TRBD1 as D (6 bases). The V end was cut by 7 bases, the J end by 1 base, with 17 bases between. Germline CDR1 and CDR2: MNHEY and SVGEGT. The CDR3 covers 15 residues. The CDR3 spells CASTSSPDSSYEQYF. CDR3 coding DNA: TGTGCCAGCACCTCATCCCCGGACAGTTCCTACGAGCAGTACTTC.

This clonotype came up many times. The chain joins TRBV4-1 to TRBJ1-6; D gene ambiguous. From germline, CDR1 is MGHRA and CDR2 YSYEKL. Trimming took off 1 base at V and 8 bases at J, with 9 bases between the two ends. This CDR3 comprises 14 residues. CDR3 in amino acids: CASSQASLDSPLHF. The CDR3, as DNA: TGCGCCAGCAGCCAAGCGTCTTTGGATTCACCCCTCCACTTT.

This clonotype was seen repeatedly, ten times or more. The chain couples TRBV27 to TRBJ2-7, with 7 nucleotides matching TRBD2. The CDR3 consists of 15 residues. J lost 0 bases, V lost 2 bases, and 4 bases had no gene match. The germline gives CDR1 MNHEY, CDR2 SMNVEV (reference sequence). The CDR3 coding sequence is TGTGCCAGCAGTTTACGGCGGGAGCCCTCCTACGAGCAGTACTTC. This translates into CASSLRREPSYEQYF.